The rows below give T cell receptor beta chains drawn from one sample of a study of CD8 T cells in ankylosing spondylitis. TCRdb redid the calling of the 5' RACE reads with MiXCR, one entry per CDR3 protein. The data show roughly 40,000 distinct CDR3 sequences, approximately 15% seen once. Sequenced input: blood. These receptors originate from a male donor with ankylosing spondylitis or in good health (not recorded which). Each CDR3 is given with its conserved first and last residue. The D gene is left open where the match is weak. A clone size is listed for some rows: how often the clone was seen (once, few, many), or a class if it is expanded.

v_call: TRBV7-2
clone_size: few
cdr3_length: 14
j_call: TRBJ1-5
d_call: -
cdr3_aa: CASSSMIGNQPQHF
cdr3_nt: TGTGCCAGCAGCTCTATGATAGGCAATCAGCCCCAGCATTTT

v_call: TRBV7-2
clone_size: -
cdr3_length: 14
j_call: TRBJ2-1
d_call: -
cdr3_aa: CASSLRLVQNEQFF
cdr3_nt: TGTGCCAGCAGCTTACGGCTTGTTCAGAATGAGCAGTTCTTC

v_call: TRBV12-3/TRBV12-4
clone_size: -
cdr3_length: 18
j_call: TRBJ2-1
d_call: TRBD2
cdr3_aa: CASKRWGTSGRAGNEQFF
cdr3_nt: TGTGCCAGCAAACGATGGGGGACTAGCGGGAGGGCCGGCAATGAGCAGTTCTTC

v_call: TRBV6-1
clone_size: -
cdr3_length: 15
j_call: TRBJ1-4
d_call: -
cdr3_aa: CASGDTGTTNEKLFF
cdr3_nt: TGTGCCAGCGGGGACACAGGGACAACTAATGAAAAACTGTTTTTT

v_call: TRBV5-1
clone_size: few
cdr3_length: 14
j_call: TRBJ2-1
d_call: -
cdr3_aa: CASSSGPRVNEQFF
cdr3_nt: TGCGCCAGCAGCTCCGGGCCGAGGGTGAATGAGCAGTTCTTC

v_call: TRBV5-1
clone_size: -
cdr3_length: 12
j_call: TRBJ2-3
d_call: TRBD2
cdr3_aa: CASSYGGDTQYF
cdr3_nt: TGCGCCAGCAGTTACGGGGGGGATACGCAGTATTTT

v_call: TRBV5-1
clone_size: -
cdr3_length: 15
j_call: TRBJ2-5
d_call: TRBD1
cdr3_aa: CASSAGTASQETQYF
cdr3_nt: TGCGCCAGCAGCGCCGGGACAGCAAGCCAAGAGACCCAGTACTTC

v_call: TRBV7-9
clone_size: many
cdr3_length: 12
j_call: TRBJ2-7
d_call: -
cdr3_aa: CASSLASVEQYF
cdr3_nt: TGTGCCAGCAGCTTAGCTAGCGTCGAGCAGTACTTC

v_call: TRBV7-2
clone_size: few
cdr3_length: 13
j_call: TRBJ2-1
d_call: -
cdr3_aa: CASSREGGNEQFF
cdr3_nt: TGTGCCAGCAGCCGGGAAGGTGGCAATGAGCAGTTCTTC

v_call: TRBV5-1
clone_size: few
cdr3_length: 13
j_call: TRBJ2-5
d_call: -
cdr3_aa: CASSSRSAETQYF
cdr3_nt: TGCGCCAGCAGCTCCCGGTCCGCGGAGACCCAGTACTTC

v_call: TRBV20-1
clone_size: few
cdr3_length: 14
j_call: TRBJ2-2
d_call: TRBD1
cdr3_aa: CSASRTGATGELFF
cdr3_nt: TGCAGTGCTAGTAGGACAGGGGCCACCGGGGAGCTGTTTTTT

v_call: TRBV5-6
clone_size: -
cdr3_length: 14
j_call: TRBJ2-2
d_call: -
cdr3_aa: CASSFESNTGELFF
cdr3_nt: TGTGCCAGCAGCTTTGAATCGAACACCGGGGAGCTGTTTTTT

v_call: TRBV5-1
clone_size: few
cdr3_length: 15
j_call: TRBJ2-1
d_call: -
cdr3_aa: CASSLRPAPDNEQFF
cdr3_nt: TGCGCCAGCAGCTTAAGACCCGCGCCGGACAATGAGCAGTTCTTC

v_call: TRBV7-6
clone_size: few
cdr3_length: 15
j_call: TRBJ2-2
d_call: -
cdr3_aa: CASSFAGANTGELFF
cdr3_nt: TGTGCCAGCAGCTTCGCGGGCGCGAACACCGGGGAGCTGTTTTTT

v_call: TRBV9
clone_size: few
cdr3_length: 14
j_call: TRBJ2-5
d_call: -
cdr3_aa: CASSVLSGQETQYF
cdr3_nt: TGTGCCAGCAGCGTCCTAAGCGGCCAAGAGACCCAGTACTTC

v_call: TRBV4-2
clone_size: few
cdr3_length: 17
j_call: TRBJ2-2
d_call: TRBD2
cdr3_aa: CASSHSSGGAETGELFF
cdr3_nt: TGTGCCAGCAGCCACAGTAGCGGGGGGGCGGAGACCGGGGAGCTGTTTTTT

v_call: TRBV20-1
clone_size: few
cdr3_length: 11
j_call: TRBJ2-1
d_call: -
cdr3_aa: CSAESHNEQFF
cdr3_nt: TGCAGTGCTGAGTCCCACAATGAGCAGTTCTTC

v_call: TRBV27
clone_size: -
cdr3_length: 15
j_call: TRBJ2-6
d_call: -
cdr3_aa: CASSFSRAGANVLTF
cdr3_nt: TGTGCCAGCAGTTTCTCCAGGGCTGGGGCCAACGTCCTGACTTTC

v_call: TRBV29-1
clone_size: -
cdr3_length: 19
j_call: TRBJ2-2
d_call: -
cdr3_aa: CSVEGEISSAVANTGELFF
cdr3_nt: TGCAGCGTTGAGGGAGAGATCAGTAGTGCAGTGGCGAACACCGGGGAGCTGTTTTTT

v_call: TRBV11-2
clone_size: -
cdr3_length: 16
j_call: TRBJ2-2
d_call: TRBD1
cdr3_aa: CASSQNIDRVDGELFF
cdr3_nt: TGTGCCAGCAGCCAGAATATAGACAGGGTTGACGGGGAGCTGTTTTTT

v_call: TRBV27
clone_size: -
cdr3_length: 15
j_call: TRBJ1-4
d_call: TRBD1
cdr3_aa: CASSPTQGAYEKLFF
cdr3_nt: TGTGCCAGCAGTCCGACTCAGGGGGCCTATGAAAAACTGTTTTTT

v_call: TRBV28
clone_size: few
cdr3_length: 14
j_call: TRBJ1-5
d_call: -
cdr3_aa: CASSPPGSNQPQHF
cdr3_nt: TGTGCCAGCAGTCCCCCGGGCAGCAATCAGCCCCAGCATTTT

v_call: TRBV25-1
clone_size: -
cdr3_length: 15
j_call: TRBJ2-2
d_call: TRBD1
cdr3_aa: CASISAGGDTGELFF
cdr3_nt: TGTGCCAGCATATCTGCAGGGGGCGACACCGGGGAGCTGTTTTTT

v_call: TRBV28
clone_size: many
cdr3_length: 12
j_call: TRBJ2-1
d_call: TRBD2
cdr3_aa: CASSLGGDEQFF
cdr3_nt: TGTGCCAGCAGTTTAGGGGGGGACGAGCAGTTCTTC

v_call: TRBV21-1
clone_size: few
cdr3_length: 16
j_call: TRBJ2-3
d_call: -
cdr3_aa: CASSKARTDYTDTQYF
cdr3_nt: TGTGCCAGCAGCAAAGCGAGGACAGACTACACAGATACGCAGTATTTT

v_call: TRBV12-3/TRBV12-4
clone_size: few
cdr3_length: 15
j_call: TRBJ1-5
d_call: -
cdr3_aa: CASSSAVGPGQPQHF
cdr3_nt: TGTGCCAGCAGTTCGGCCGTTGGGCCGGGTCAGCCCCAGCATTTT

v_call: TRBV15
clone_size: few
cdr3_length: 13
j_call: TRBJ2-7
d_call: -
cdr3_aa: CATSRDRYYEQYF
cdr3_nt: TGTGCCACCAGCAGAGATCGCTACTACGAGCAGTACTTC

v_call: TRBV20-1
clone_size: -
cdr3_length: 10
j_call: TRBJ1-5
d_call: -
cdr3_aa: CSAGLQPQHF
cdr3_nt: TGCAGTGCTGGCCTTCAGCCCCAGCATTTT

v_call: TRBV25-1
clone_size: -
cdr3_length: 15
j_call: TRBJ2-1
d_call: TRBD2
cdr3_aa: CASSELGGRYNEQFF
cdr3_nt: TGTGCCAGCAGCGAGTTAGGCGGGAGATACAATGAGCAGTTCTTC

v_call: TRBV12-3/TRBV12-4
clone_size: few
cdr3_length: 17
j_call: TRBJ1-4
d_call: TRBD1
cdr3_aa: CASSFHYTGTGDEKLFF
cdr3_nt: TGTGCCAGCAGTTTCCACTACACCGGGACAGGGGATGAAAAACTGTTTTTT

v_call: TRBV5-1
clone_size: -
cdr3_length: 15
j_call: TRBJ2-1
d_call: TRBD2
cdr3_aa: CASSPSGGSYNEQFF
cdr3_nt: TGCGCCAGCAGCCCTAGCGGGGGCTCCTACAATGAGCAGTTCTTC

v_call: TRBV7-2
clone_size: few
cdr3_length: 14
j_call: TRBJ2-1
d_call: TRBD2
cdr3_aa: CASSQAGLINEQFF
cdr3_nt: TGTGCCAGCAGCCAAGCGGGACTAATCAATGAGCAGTTCTTC

v_call: TRBV7-2
clone_size: few
cdr3_length: 14
j_call: TRBJ2-2
d_call: -
cdr3_aa: CASSTGANTGELFF
cdr3_nt: TGTGCCAGCAGCACCGGGGCGAACACCGGGGAGCTGTTTTTT

v_call: TRBV7-9
clone_size: -
cdr3_length: 14
j_call: TRBJ2-3
d_call: -
cdr3_aa: CASSFATSTDTQYF
cdr3_nt: TGTGCCAGCAGCTTTGCGACTAGCACAGATACGCAGTATTTT

v_call: TRBV12-3/TRBV12-4
clone_size: -
cdr3_length: 14
j_call: TRBJ2-5
d_call: -
cdr3_aa: CASSLWGKGETQYF
cdr3_nt: TGTGCCAGCAGTTTATGGGGAAAGGGAGAGACCCAGTACTTC

v_call: TRBV25-1
clone_size: -
cdr3_length: 16
j_call: TRBJ2-5
d_call: TRBD2
cdr3_aa: CASSEDTSGGEETQYF
cdr3_nt: TGTGCCAGCAGTGAGGATACTAGCGGGGGGGAGGAGACCCAGTACTTC

v_call: TRBV6-2/TRBV6-3
clone_size: -
cdr3_length: 15
j_call: TRBJ2-1
d_call: -
cdr3_aa: CASRPTGSSYNEQLF
cdr3_nt: TGTGCCAGCAGACCCACCGGGTCCTCCTACAATGAGCAGCTCTTC

v_call: TRBV5-1
clone_size: few
cdr3_length: 13
j_call: TRBJ2-5
d_call: TRBD1
cdr3_aa: CASRQDRRETQYF
cdr3_nt: TGCGCCAGCAGACAGGACAGGCGAGAGACCCAGTACTTC

v_call: TRBV7-3
clone_size: few
cdr3_length: 14
j_call: TRBJ2-3
d_call: -
cdr3_aa: CASSWIQGSDTQYF
cdr3_nt: TGTGCCAGCAGCTGGATTCAGGGTTCAGATACGCAGTATTTT

v_call: TRBV20-1
clone_size: few
cdr3_length: 14
j_call: TRBJ2-5
d_call: TRBD2
cdr3_aa: CSARGQAGGETQYF
cdr3_nt: TGCAGTGCTAGAGGGCAGGCGGGGGGGGAGACCCAGTACTTC

v_call: TRBV6-5
clone_size: -
cdr3_length: 15
j_call: TRBJ2-1
d_call: -
cdr3_aa: CASSSLVQGRDEQFF
cdr3_nt: TGTGCCAGCAGTTCCCTAGTGCAGGGGCGGGATGAGCAGTTCTTC

v_call: TRBV12-3/TRBV12-4
clone_size: few
cdr3_length: 15
j_call: TRBJ2-1
d_call: -
cdr3_aa: CASSFELTNVLEQFF
cdr3_nt: TGTGCCAGCAGTTTTGAACTAACGAACGTCTTAGAGCAGTTCTTC

v_call: TRBV6-5
clone_size: -
cdr3_length: 14
j_call: TRBJ2-1
d_call: -
cdr3_aa: CASSYGGGGNEQFF
cdr3_nt: TGTGCCAGCAGTTATGGAGGGGGTGGAAATGAGCAGTTCTTC

v_call: TRBV28
clone_size: many
cdr3_length: 15
j_call: TRBJ1-5
d_call: -
cdr3_aa: CASSFNLNSNQPQHF
cdr3_nt: TGTGCCAGCAGTTTCAATCTGAATAGCAATCAGCCCCAGCATTTT

v_call: TRBV29-1
clone_size: few
cdr3_length: 14
j_call: TRBJ2-5
d_call: TRBD1
cdr3_aa: CSVPGQGKQETQYF
cdr3_nt: TGCAGCGTTCCTGGACAGGGAAAACAAGAGACCCAGTACTTC

v_call: TRBV20-1
clone_size: -
cdr3_length: 11
j_call: TRBJ1-1
d_call: TRBD1
cdr3_aa: CSADRGTEAFF
cdr3_nt: TGCAGTGCGGACAGGGGGACTGAAGCTTTCTTT

v_call: TRBV7-2
clone_size: many
cdr3_length: 14
j_call: TRBJ2-3
d_call: -
cdr3_aa: CASSLRLATDTQYF
cdr3_nt: TGTGCCAGCAGCTTACGGTTAGCCACAGATACGCAGTATTTT

v_call: TRBV3-1
clone_size: few
cdr3_length: 16
j_call: TRBJ2-3
d_call: -
cdr3_aa: CASSQDTAGSTDTQYF
cdr3_nt: TGTGCCAGCAGCCAAGATACGGCGGGGAGCACAGATACGCAGTATTTT

v_call: TRBV12-3/TRBV12-4
clone_size: -
cdr3_length: 14
j_call: TRBJ2-1
d_call: TRBD1
cdr3_aa: CASIPGTGNNEQFF
cdr3_nt: TGTGCCAGCATTCCCGGGACAGGAAACAATGAGCAGTTCTTC

v_call: TRBV7-2
clone_size: -
cdr3_length: 14
j_call: TRBJ2-5
d_call: TRBD2
cdr3_aa: CASSPRGREETQYF
cdr3_nt: TGTGCCAGCAGCCCACGGGGGAGGGAAGAGACCCAGTACTTC